These 5 T cell receptor beta chains came from one sample sequenced in a study of T cell responses to AZD1222 COVID-19 vaccine. Measured with immunoSEQ multiplex PCR; TCRdb has only the in-frame clones, and not every one. Here the sample spans tens of thousands of clones, over 70% being singletons. This sample comprised peripheral blood, obtained on day 0 of AZD1222 vaccination. All receptors come from an adult in good health.

The V gene is TRBV19, the J gene TRBJ2-4; 8 bases are shared with TRBD1. The V gene's germline CDR1 is LNHDA and CDR2 SQIVND (reference sequence). CDR3 length equals 13 residues. Germline trimming cut 10 bases from V and 8 bases from J; bases unmatched to any gene: 10. CDR3 in amino acids: CATTGDRLDIQYF. In nucleotides, the CDR3 is TGTGCCACCACGGGGGACAGGCTTGACATTCAGTACTTC. Complete variable domain (other parts from reference TRBV19 and TRBJ2-4): DGGITQSPKYLFRKEGQNVTLSCEQNLNHDAMYWYRQDPGQGLRLIYYSQIVNDFQKGDIAEGYSVSREKKESFPLTVTSAQKNPTAFYLCATTGDRLDIQYFGAGTRLSVL.

This chain links TRBV6-6 with TRBJ1-2; D unresolved. V lost 7 bases to trimming and J lost 4 bases, with 7 bases between them. The CDR3 contains 11 residues. Looked up from germline, CDR1 is MNHNY and CDR2 is SVGAGI (reference sequence). CDR3: CASMSLYGYTF. CDR3 coding DNA: TGTGCCAGCATGAGTCTCTATGGCTACACCTTC.

The V gene is TRBV7-9, the J gene TRBJ1-1; D is unresolved. Germline lookup yields CDR1 SEHNR and CDR2 FQNEAQ (reference sequence). There are 13 residues in the CDR3. Trimming removed 10 bases at V and 0 bases at J, with 12 bases between. The CDR3 nucleotides are TGTGCCAACGGACGGAACTTGAACACTGAAGCTTTCTTT. This gives the protein CANGRNLNTEAFF.

V usage is TRBV6-5 and J usage is TRBJ1-1; D uncertain. The CDR3 extends over 14 amino acids. In germline, CDR1 is MNHEY, CDR2 SVGAGI. V was clipped by 2 bases and J by 5 bases, with 12 bases between them. This CDR3 reads CASSYEYPGTEAFF. For the CDR3, the DNA is TGTGCCAGCAGTTACGAGTACCCCGGGACTGAAGCTTTCTTT.

This clone was recorded only once. The chain links TRBV18 to TRBJ2-4; D remains ambiguous. The CDR3 has 18 residues. Germline-derived CDR1 and CDR2 are KGHSH and LQKENI. Trimming removed 2 bases from V and 0 bases from J, with 17 bases in between. CDR3 nucleotide sequence: TGTGCCAGCTCACCAATGAACACAAGGACCTTAGCCAAAAACATTCAGTACTTC. It yields the protein CASSPMNTRTLAKNIQYF.